The rows below give T cell receptor beta chains drawn from one sample of a study of vaccination and CD4 T cells after COVID-19. No cognate antigen is known for these TCRs. TCRdb re-called the PCR reads through MiXCR, storing one row per CDR3 protein. The sample yields tens of thousands of distinct CDR3 sequences, 32% seen once. This specimen was CD4+ T cells from blood, cultured in vitro, taken about 7 months after SARS-CoV-2 vaccination. Every receptor here comes from a human donor who had recovered from COVID-19. Both conserved end residues are part of each CDR3. The D gene is left open where the match is weak. A row's size may be missing; if present it is once, few, many or a size class.

D,V,size,J,CDR3,DNA
TRBD2,TRBV7-3,few,TRBJ2-1,CASSQAGAGVDEQFF,TGTGCCAGCAGCCAGGCAGGAGCGGGAGTTGATGAGCAGTTCTTC
NA,TRBV6-1,few,TRBJ1-5,CASSGLLIGNNQPQHF,TGTGCCAGCAGCGGGCTGCTAATCGGGAACAATCAGCCCCAGCATTTT
TRBD2,TRBV27,few,TRBJ2-3,CASSLDGGATDTQYF,TGTGCCAGCAGTTTAGACGGGGGGGCCACAGATACGCAGTATTTT
NA,TRBV6-5,few,TRBJ2-5,CASSYALVTAKETQYF,TGTGCCAGCAGTTACGCCCTAGTGACAGCGAAAGAGACCCAGTACTTC
NA,TRBV18,NA,TRBJ1-5,CASSPPGGNQPQHF,TGTGCCAGCTCACCACCCGGCGGCAATCAGCCCCAGCATTTT
NA,TRBV15,few,TRBJ1-2,CATSGPGAQGLGYGYTF,TGTGCCACCAGTGGGCCGGGGGCTCAGGGGCTCGGCTATGGCTACACCTTC
NA,TRBV7-3,NA,TRBJ1-1,CASSKDGNTEAFF,TGTGCCAGCAGCAAGGACGGGAACACTGAAGCTTTCTTT
TRBD2,TRBV6-5,NA,TRBJ2-3,CASSYPLAGGPSDTQYF,TGTGCCAGCAGTTACCCCCTAGCGGGGGGGCCATCGGATACGCAGTATTTT
TRBD2,TRBV4-3,NA,TRBJ2-7,CASSQDLVLGGSRAYEQYF,TGCGCCAGCAGCCAAGATCTCGTTTTGGGCGGGAGTAGAGCCTACGAGCAGTACTTC
TRBD2,TRBV6-4,NA,TRBJ2-3,CASSRTSGSTDTQYF,TGTGCCAGCAGTCGGACTAGCGGGAGCACAGATACGCAGTATTTT
TRBD2,TRBV20-1,NA,TRBJ2-7,CSASGTSGNSYEQYF,TGCAGTGCTAGTGGGACTAGCGGGAACTCCTACGAGCAGTACTTC
NA,TRBV18,few,TRBJ1-6,CASSPGVLGSPLHF,TGTGCCAGCTCACCGGGGGTACTGGGGTCACCCCTCCACTTT
TRBD1,TRBV7-9,NA,TRBJ1-4,CASMRQGANEKLFF,TGTGCCAGCATGAGACAGGGGGCGAATGAAAAACTGTTTTTT
NA,TRBV25-1,NA,TRBJ1-1,CASSVGSTGWNTEAFF,TGTGCCAGCAGTGTGGGGTCCACAGGGTGGAACACTGAAGCTTTCTTT